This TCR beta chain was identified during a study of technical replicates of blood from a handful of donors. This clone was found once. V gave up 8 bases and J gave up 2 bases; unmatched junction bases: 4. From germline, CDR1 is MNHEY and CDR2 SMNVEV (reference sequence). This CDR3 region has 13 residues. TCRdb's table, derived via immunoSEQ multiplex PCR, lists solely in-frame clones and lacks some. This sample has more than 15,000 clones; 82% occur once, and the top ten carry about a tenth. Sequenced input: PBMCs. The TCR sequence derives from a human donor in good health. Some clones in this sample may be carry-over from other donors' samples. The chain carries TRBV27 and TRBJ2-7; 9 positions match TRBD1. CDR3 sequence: CASRRTGAYEQYF. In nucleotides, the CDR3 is TGTGCCAGCCGCCGGACAGGGGCCTACGAGCAGTACTTC.